This is a list of T cell receptor beta chains from one sample in a study of cytomegalovirus exposure and HLA in healthy donors. Generated by immunoSEQ multiplex PCR, the TCRdb table keeps only in-frame clones and is missing some. The repertoire holds around 170,000 clones, with over 60% as singletons. Source material: PBMCs. These receptors were collected from a girl aged 5-17 years in good health and CMV-seronegative. CDR3s include the opening cysteine and the closing phenylalanine or tryptophan. The D gene is left open where the match is weak. Clone size is given for some rows only: seen once, a few or many times, or a class if the clone is expanded.

clone size: -
V gene: TRBV5-1
J gene: TRBJ1-6
D gene: -
CDR3 DNA: TGCGCCAGCAGCTTGGTTGGAGCGGGTGATTCACCCCTCCACTTT
CDR3 protein: CASSLVGAGDSPLHF

clone size: -
V gene: TRBV10-3
J gene: TRBJ1-5
D gene: TRBD1
CDR3 DNA: TGTGCCACTGGTCAGGGGGAAGAGAATCAGCCCCAGCATTTT
CDR3 protein: CATGQGEENQPQHF

clone size: once
V gene: TRBV7-2
J gene: TRBJ1-1
D gene: -
CDR3 DNA: TGTGCCAGCGCCCGGACAGCTCTAGGGACTGAAGCTTTCTTT
CDR3 protein: CASARTALGTEAFF

clone size: -
V gene: TRBV2
J gene: TRBJ2-1
D gene: TRBD2
CDR3 DNA: TGTGCCAGCAGAGTTAGCGGGGTCAGCTCCTACAATGAGCAGTTCTTC
CDR3 protein: CASRVSGVSSYNEQFF

clone size: -
V gene: TRBV18
J gene: TRBJ2-3
D gene: -
CDR3 DNA: TGTGCCAGCTCACCGGCTACTACAAGCACAGATACGCAGTATTTT
CDR3 protein: CASSPATTSTDTQYF

clone size: few
V gene: TRBV5-6
J gene: TRBJ1-1
D gene: -
CDR3 DNA: TGTGCCAGCAGCTGGGGGGGCACTGAAGCTTTCTTT
CDR3 protein: CASSWGGTEAFF

clone size: -
V gene: TRBV6-6
J gene: TRBJ2-5
D gene: TRBD2
CDR3 DNA: TGTGCCAGCAGCCGACTAGCGGGGGCCCCAGAGACCCAGTACTTC
CDR3 protein: CASSRLAGAPETQYF

clone size: -
V gene: TRBV6-6
J gene: TRBJ1-5
D gene: TRBD1
CDR3 DNA: TGTGCCAGCAGCTCCACGACAGGGTCGAGCAATCAGCCCCAGCATTTT
CDR3 protein: CASSSTTGSSNQPQHF

clone size: -
V gene: TRBV6-6
J gene: TRBJ1-1
D gene: -
CDR3 DNA: TGTGCCAGCAGTCCGCCGGGACATATAAACACTGAAGCTTTCTTT
CDR3 protein: CASSPPGHINTEAFF

clone size: -
V gene: TRBV5-4
J gene: TRBJ2-3
D gene: -
CDR3 DNA: TGTGCCAGCAGCGCGGAGGCGGCTAGCACAGATACGCAGTATTTT
CDR3 protein: CASSAEAASTDTQYF

clone size: few
V gene: TRBV7-9
J gene: TRBJ1-4
D gene: TRBD1
CDR3 DNA: TGTGCCAGCAGCCCGGTTTCGGACAGGGAAAAACTGTTTTTT
CDR3 protein: CASSPVSDREKLFF